This TCR beta chain was recovered during a study of cytomegalovirus exposure and HLA in healthy donors. Study-wide findings and caveats: In a later analysis, an Asian-associated ancestry cluster reportedly showed fewer N-insertions than the roughly 710-donor mean.

Amplification used 60 Vbeta primers and 13 Jbeta primers. Generated by immunoSEQ multiplex PCR, the TCRdb table keeps only in-frame clones and is missing some. This table has around 110,000 clones, around three quarters appearing once. In nominal health when sampled, donors likely had unrecorded immune exposures nonetheless. Germline V gives CDR1 MDHEN, CDR2 SYDVKM. J gave up 4 bases and V 0 bases, and 3 bases lay outside the gene matches. The CDR3 length is 15 residues. Turning to this clone: The antigen remains unidentified.

The chain combines TRBV28 with TRBJ2-7; 10 bases line up with TRBD1. Source material: PBMCs. The sequence was collected from a man aged 25 to 40 in good health and CMV-seropositive. The CDR3, as DNA: TGTGCCAGCAGTTTATGGGACAGGGGGGTTTACGAGCAGTACTTC. Residues: CASSLWDRGVYEQYF.